This is a list of T cell receptor beta chains from one sample in a study of T cell responses to AZD1222 COVID-19 vaccine. Only in-frame clones appear in the TCRdb table, and some are missing; sequencing was by immunoSEQ multiplex PCR. The sample lists about 76,000 clones; roughly 90% were seen once. The material was peripheral blood, obtained on day 0 of MenACWY control vaccination. Every receptor here comes from an adult in good health. The CDR3 runs from the conserved cysteine through the conserved F or W. Fields, in order: J gene, clone size, D gene, V gene, CDR3 DNA, CDR3 protein. D genes are given only for firm matches. Not all rows give a size; the values are once, few, many and, for expanded clones, a class.

>TRBJ1-1|-|-|TRBV6-5
TGTGCCAGTTTTGGGAATTCGGGACTCCCTGAAGCTTTCTTT
CASFGNSGLPEAFF
>TRBJ2-5|-|-|TRBV18
TGTGCCAGCTCACCCTTAGAGGGCAGGCTGGCTCAAGAGACCCAGTACTTC
CASSPLEGRLAQETQYF
>TRBJ2-7|-|-|TRBV5-1
TGCGCCAGCAGCTTGGACGGCTACGAGCAGTACTTC
CASSLDGYEQYF
>TRBJ1-2|-|-|TRBV5-4
TGTGCCAGCAGCTTGTCGGGGACGCGACAGCTTCTCTATGGCTACACCTTC
CASSLSGTRQLLYGYTF
>TRBJ1-5|-|-|TRBV7-2
TGTGCCAGCAGCTCGAACAGGGTTAGCAATCAGCCCCAGCATTTT
CASSSNRVSNQPQHF
>TRBJ2-7|-|TRBD1|TRBV14
TGTGCCAGCAGCCCGTACGGACAGGGGCGCGAGCAGTACTTC
CASSPYGQGREQYF
>TRBJ2-1|-|TRBD2|TRBV5-1
TGCGCCAGCAGCCAGGGACTAGCGGGAGGTCAGGAGCAGTTCTTC
CASSQGLAGGQEQFF
>TRBJ2-6|-|-|TRBV5-6
TGTGCCAGCAGCTCTGTGGGAGCTGGGGCCAACGTCCTGACTTTC
CASSSVGAGANVLTF
>TRBJ2-3|-|-|TRBV28
TGTGCCAGCAGACAACAAATCGGGACAGATACGCAGTATTTT
CASRQQIGTDTQYF
>TRBJ2-2|-|-|TRBV2
TGTGCCATCCTACAGGTGTCAGCGAACACCGGGGAGCTGTTTTTT
CAILQVSANTGELFF
>TRBJ1-5|-|-|TRBV28
TGTGCCAGCAGTTTAGGCGGGGGGGAGGGCTGGCAGCCCCAGCATTTT
CASSLGGGEGWQPQHF
>TRBJ2-7|-|TRBD1|TRBV7-9
TGTGCCAGCAGCCAAAACCCGGGACAGGGAACGCACTCCTACGAGCAGTACTTC
CASSQNPGQGTHSYEQYF
>TRBJ1-2|once|TRBD1|TRBV6-5
TGTGCCAGCACCCCTACCTTCGACAGGGACTATGGCTACACCTTC
CASTPTFDRDYGYTF
>TRBJ2-3|-|-|TRBV15
TGTGCCACCAGCGACGGGACTCTAAGCACAGATACGCAGTATTTT
CATSDGTLSTDTQYF
>TRBJ1-2|-|TRBD1|TRBV5-1
TGCGCCAGCAGCCTAGCCGGGACAGGAGATTATGGCTACACCTTC
CASSLAGTGDYGYTF
>TRBJ1-1|-|-|TRBV29-1
TGCAGCGTTGAGTCTAGGACTGAAGCTTTCTTT
CSVESRTEAFF
>TRBJ1-5|-|-|TRBV7-6
TGTGCCAGCAGCTTAGAAGCTGCTTCGGGCCGGCAGCCCCAGCATTTT
CASSLEAASGRQPQHF
>TRBJ2-7|-|-|TRBV2
TGTGCCAGCAGTGGGGCTAGCCGAACCTACGAGCAGTACTTC
CASSGASRTYEQYF
>TRBJ1-5|once|-|TRBV7-6
TGTGCCAGCAGCGTAGACAACAATCAGCCCCAGCATTTT
CASSVDNNQPQHF
>TRBJ2-1|-|-|TRBV9
TGTGCCAGCAGCGTAGGCCCCCCAGGGTACAATGAGCAGTTCTTC
CASSVGPPGYNEQFF
>TRBJ1-4|-|TRBD1|TRBV7-3
TGTGCCAGCAGCCTCCATGGAGGGGGCACTAATGAAAAACTGTTTTTT
CASSLHGGGTNEKLFF
>TRBJ2-5|once|TRBD1|TRBV6-2/TRBV6-3
TGTGCCAGCAGTTACAGGGGGCTCGAGACCCAGTACTTC
CASSYRGLETQYF
>TRBJ1-2|-|-|TRBV29-1
TGCAGCGTTGAAGATATCGCCCAGGGCGATGGCTACACCTTC
CSVEDIAQGDGYTF
>TRBJ2-1|-|-|TRBV29-1
TGCAGCGTTGATTTGGTCCGGAATGAGCAGTTCTTC
CSVDLVRNEQFF
>TRBJ1-1|-|TRBD1|TRBV19
TGTGCCAGTAGTAGTTGGACAGGGAAGGGGAACACTGAAGCTTTCTTT
CASSSWTGKGNTEAFF
>TRBJ1-1|-|-|TRBV7-9
TGTGCCAGCAGCTTAGGGGATTTGAACACTGAAGCTTTCTTT
CASSLGDLNTEAFF
>TRBJ2-7|-|-|TRBV19
TGTGCCAGTAGTATCATCCCAGGGCCCTACGAGCAGTACTTC
CASSIIPGPYEQYF
>TRBJ2-2|-|-|TRBV5-1
TGCGCCAGCAGCTTCACCACCGGGGAGCTGTTTTTT
CASSFTTGELFF
>TRBJ1-2|-|-|TRBV3-1/TRBV3-2
TGTGCCAGCAGCCAAGAGGGGGCGAAAGGCTACACCTTC
CASSQEGAKGYTF
>TRBJ1-1|-|-|TRBV5-4
TGTGCCAGCAGCATTTCACTGGCTCAAATGAACACTGAAGCTTTCTTT
CASSISLAQMNTEAFF
>TRBJ2-7|few|TRBD1|TRBV2
TGTGCCAGCAGAGCGGACAGGGGGCTCGAGCAGTACTTC
CASRADRGLEQYF
>TRBJ2-7|-|TRBD1|TRBV29-1
TGCAGCGTAGCTTACAGGGGTCCCTTTTCAGAGCAGTACTTC
CSVAYRGPFSEQYF
>TRBJ2-7|-|TRBD1|TRBV12-3/TRBV12-4
TGTGCCAGCAGCGACAGGGACTACGAGCAGTACTTC
CASSDRDYEQYF
>TRBJ1-2|-|-|TRBV19
TGTGCCAGTAGTATACAGACTTATGGCTACACCTTC
CASSIQTYGYTF
>TRBJ1-3|-|-|TRBV7-2
TGTGCCAGCAGCTCCGGGACGGTCTCTGGAAACACCATATATTTT
CASSSGTVSGNTIYF
>TRBJ1-1|-|-|TRBV5-1
TGCGCCAGCAGCTTGGGAGGGAACACTGAAGCTTTCTTT
CASSLGGNTEAFF
>TRBJ2-2|-|TRBD1|TRBV7-6
TGTGCCAGCAGCTCGACCCGGACAGGGGCGGGCACCGGGGAGCTGTTTTTT
CASSSTRTGAGTGELFF
>TRBJ2-1|-|-|TRBV28
TGTGCCAGCAGTCCCTTATACGATGAGCAGTTCTTC
CASSPLYDEQFF
>TRBJ2-7|-|-|TRBV14
TGTGCCAGCAGCCCCCGGGACACCACCTACGAGCAGTACTTC
CASSPRDTTYEQYF
>TRBJ2-2|-|-|TRBV5-4
TGTGCCAGCAGCGAGACTAGATACACCGGGGAGCTGTTTTTT
CASSETRYTGELFF
>TRBJ1-5|-|-|TRBV6-2/TRBV6-3
TGTGCCAGCAGTTACGGGCAAACCAATCAGCCCCAGCATTTT
CASSYGQTNQPQHF
>TRBJ2-1|-|TRBD2|TRBV18
TGTGCCAGCTCACCTACTAATTCTGGACTAGCGGGAGGAGAGCAGTTCTTC
CASSPTNSGLAGGEQFF
>TRBJ2-1|-|-|TRBV4-3
TGCGCCAGCAGCCAAGTGGGCGGATATGAGCAGTTCTTC
CASSQVGGYEQFF